This passage covers 7 T cell receptor beta chains from one sample sequenced in a study of cytomegalovirus exposure and HLA in healthy donors. Primers for the PCR totalled 60 Vbeta and 13 Jbeta. Clones were read by immunoSEQ multiplex PCR, and TCRdb kept only the in-frame ones, dropping some. The table shows roughly 150,000 clones, with approximately 80% occurring only once. Sequencing used PBMCs. Receptors were obtained from a woman aged 45 to 65 in good health and CMV-seropositive.

This clone was detected once. The chain recombines TRBV7-8 with TRBJ2-3, with TRBD1 matching 7 bases. This CDR3 region has 15 residues. V shed 5 bases and J 3 bases; nucleotides not matched to a gene: 8. Per the germline V gene, CDR1 is SGHVS and CDR2 is FQNEAQ. The CDR3 nucleotides read TGTGCCAGCAGCATTCGACAGGGTGTTACAGATACGCAGTATTTT. The encoded protein is CASSIRQGVTDTQYF.

This chain connects TRBV7-9 to TRBJ1-1, with 8 bases that match TRBD1. Germline V gene sequence: CDR1 SEHNR, CDR2 FQNEAQ (reference sequence). Trimming at V came to 7 bases and at J to 0 bases, leaving 10 bases not matched to a gene. The CDR3 is made up of 16 amino acids. CDR3 region: CASIKGQGAMNTEAFF. Written as DNA, the CDR3 is TGTGCCAGCATTAAAGGACAGGGTGCCATGAACACTGAAGCTTTCTTT.

The chain is built from TRBV7-3 and TRBJ2-2; 9 bases match TRBD1. In germline, CDR1 is SGHTA, CDR2 FQGTGA. This CDR3 region has 14 residues. V was pared by 5 bases and J by 7 bases, with 5 bases of the junction left unmatched. CDR3 amino acids: CASSPTGGDGELFF. DNA of the CDR3: TGTGCCAGCAGCCCGACAGGGGGGGACGGGGAGCTGTTTTTT.

The chain joins TRBV2 to TRBJ2-7; D is unclear. Trimming took 8 bases from V and 5 from J, leaving 13 bases between them. Looked up from germline, CDR1 is SNHLY and CDR2 is FYNNEI. The CDR3 length is 12 residues. CDR3 region: CASRVRSHEQYF. CDR3 sequence (DNA): TGTGCCAGCCGGGTTAGGTCCCACGAGCAGTACTTC.

The chain joins TRBV7-9 to TRBJ1-1, with a weak D call TRBD1 (6 bases). This CDR3 is built from 13 residues. Trimming shortened V by 3 bases and J by 11 bases, and 16 bases separated the two germline ends. CDR1 and CDR2 (germline): SEHNR, FQNEAQ (reference sequence). The CDR3 region is CASSLPSGAVAFF. The CDR3 bases are TGTGCCAGCAGCTTGCCCTCAGGGGCCGTGGCTTTCTTT.

The chain has TRBV2 and TRBJ1-1, with D possibly being TRBD1 (6 bases). This CDR3 region has 11 residues. Germline loops: CDR1 SNHLY, CDR2 FYNNEI. With 5 bases removed from V and 7 bases from J, the gap between germline ends came to 8 bases. The CDR3 region is CASSLRGEAFF. In DNA form, the CDR3 reads TGTGCCAGCAGTCTCAGGGGTGAAGCTTTCTTT. Full variable domain (rest looked up from reference TRBV2 and TRBJ1-1): EPEVTQTPSHQVTQMGQEVILRCVPISNHLYFYWYRQILGQKVEFLVSFYNNEISEKSEIFDDQFSVERPDGSNFTLKIRSTKLEDSAMYFCASSLRGEAFFGQGTRLTVV.

This chain joins TRBV5-6 and TRBJ2-7; the D gene is possibly TRBD2 (5 bases). Germline V gives CDR1 SGHDT, CDR2 YYEEEE. This CDR3 spans 14 amino acids. Trimming shortened V by 4 bases and J by 3 bases, and 14 bases separated the two germline ends. This CDR3 reads CASSHAGLGYEQYF. The CDR3 coding sequence is TGTGCCAGCAGCCACGCCGGACTGGGCTACGAGCAGTACTTC. The complete variable domain, with remaining parts taken from reference TRBV5-6 and TRBJ2-7, reads DAGVTQSPTHLIKTRGQQVTLRCSPKSGHDTVSWYQQALGQGPQFIFQYYEEEERQRGNFPDRFSGHQFPNYSSELNVNALLLGDSALYLCASSHAGLGYEQYFGPGTRLTVT.